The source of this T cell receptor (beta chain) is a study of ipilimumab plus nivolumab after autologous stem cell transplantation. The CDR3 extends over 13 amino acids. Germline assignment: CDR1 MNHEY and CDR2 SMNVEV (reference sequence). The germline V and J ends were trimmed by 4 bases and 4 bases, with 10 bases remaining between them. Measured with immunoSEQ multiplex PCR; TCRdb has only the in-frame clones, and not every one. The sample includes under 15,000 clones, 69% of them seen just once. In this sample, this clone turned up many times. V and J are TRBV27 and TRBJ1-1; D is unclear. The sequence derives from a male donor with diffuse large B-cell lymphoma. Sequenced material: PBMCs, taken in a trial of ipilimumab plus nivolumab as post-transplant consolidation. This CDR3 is CASSSTAITEAFF. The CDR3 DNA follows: TGTGCCAGCAGTTCGACGGCTATCACTGAAGCTTTCTTT.